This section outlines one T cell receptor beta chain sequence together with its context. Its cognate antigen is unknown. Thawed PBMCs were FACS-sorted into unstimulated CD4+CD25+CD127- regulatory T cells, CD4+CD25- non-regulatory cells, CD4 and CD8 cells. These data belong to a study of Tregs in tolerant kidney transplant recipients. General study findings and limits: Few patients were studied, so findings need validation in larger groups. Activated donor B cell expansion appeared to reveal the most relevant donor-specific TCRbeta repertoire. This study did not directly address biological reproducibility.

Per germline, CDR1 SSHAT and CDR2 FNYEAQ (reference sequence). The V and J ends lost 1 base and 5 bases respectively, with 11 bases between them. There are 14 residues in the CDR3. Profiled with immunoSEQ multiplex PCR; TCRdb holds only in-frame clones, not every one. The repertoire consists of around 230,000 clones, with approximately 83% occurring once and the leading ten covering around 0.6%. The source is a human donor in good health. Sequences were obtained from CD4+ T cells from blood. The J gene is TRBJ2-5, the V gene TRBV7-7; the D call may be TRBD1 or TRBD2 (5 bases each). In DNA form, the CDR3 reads TGTGCCAGCAGCTTAGGGCGAGGGACGGAGACCCAGTACTTC. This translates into CASSLGRGTETQYF.